Shown below are 32 T cell receptor beta chains from a single sample sequenced in a study of shared clonotypes between healthy human individuals. Sequencing was performed with immunoSEQ multiplex PCR; in TCRdb, only in-frame clones are kept and a portion is missing. In the table there are about 2 million clones, over 85% of which are singletons. CD45RO-negative, CCR7-selected cells formed the naive CD8 fraction, which excluded terminally differentiated effector memory CD45RA+ cells. The sequencing sample was made of naive CD8+ T cells sorted from blood. The receptor source for this set is a man younger than 35 in good health.

This clone was found once. This chain joins TRBV13 and TRBJ1-4, with TRBD1 matching over 12 bases. Germline-derived CDR1 and CDR2 are PRHDT and FYEKMQ (reference sequence). V lost 5 bases and J lost 7; bases outside the gene matches: 14. The CDR3 spans 18 residues. CDR3 coding DNA: TGTGCCAGCAGCGTTAGATCCCTCCGGGACAGGGGGCGTGAAAAACTGTTTTTT. It yields the protein CASSVRSLRDRGREKLFF.

The rearrangement joins TRBV6-5 to TRBJ2-3, with 8 nucleotides matching TRBD2. The CDR3 has 14 amino acids. J lost 5 bases, V lost 8 bases, and 9 bases had no gene match. The germline V gene encodes CDR1 MNHEY and CDR2 SVGAGI. CDR3 in amino acids: CASQTVGGVDTQYF. In nucleotides, the CDR3 is TGTGCCAGCCAAACCGTCGGGGGGGTAGATACGCAGTATTTT.

V is TRBV7-9 and J is TRBJ2-7, with D tentatively TRBD1 or TRBD2 (5 bases each). This CDR3 comprises 14 residues. V was shortened by 5 bases and J by 4 bases, with 15 bases between the two germline ends. Per germline, CDR1 SEHNR and CDR2 FQNEAQ (reference sequence). CDR3 sequence: CASSPGTTGYEQYF. The CDR3 DNA is TGTGCCAGCAGCCCCGGGACGACGGGATACGAGCAGTACTTC.

This clone appeared once. The chain joins TRBV5-6 to TRBJ1-6, with unresolved D. Trimming removed 0 bases at V and 10 bases at J, with 5 bases between. Germline V gene lookup returns CDR1 SGHDT and CDR2 YYEEEE. This CDR3 comprises 12 residues. CDR3 protein: CASSLGWSPLHF. CDR3 bases: TGTGCCAGCAGCTTGGGTTGGTCACCCCTCCACTTT.

The CDR3 DNA is TGTGCCAGTCAGGGCTTCTCCTACGAGCAGTACTTC. It encodes CASQGFSYEQYF. The gene calls are TRBV19 and TRBJ2-7; a weak D match, TRBD1 (5 bases). This CDR3 spans 12 amino acids. V shed 8 bases and J shed 0 bases, with 8 bases lying between them. Germline V CDR1 and CDR2: LNHDA, SQIVND (reference sequence).

The chain is built from TRBV19 and TRBJ2-1; no clear D gene. The germline V gene has CDR1 LNHDA and CDR2 SQIVND (reference sequence). The CDR3 contains 11 residues. Trimming stripped 7 bases from V and 3 bases from J, with 4 bases between. Written as DNA, the CDR3 is TGTGCCAGTATGTACTACAATGAGCAGTTCTTC. Its protein product is CASMYYNEQFF.

The chain has TRBV28 and TRBJ2-5, with 8 bases fitting TRBD1. This CDR3 contains 15 residues. Trimming cost V 3 bases and J 0 bases; bases outside gene matches: 3. In germline, CDR1 is MDHEN, CDR2 SYDVKM. The CDR3 sequence: CASSLGTGDQETQYF. The CDR3 nucleotides are TGTGCCAGCAGTTTGGGGACAGGCGACCAAGAGACCCAGTACTTC. The full variable domain, in which reference TRBV28 and TRBJ2-5 provide the parts outside the CDR3, is DVKVTQSSRYLVKRTGEKVFLECVQDMDHENMFWYRQDPGLGLRLIYFSYDVKMKEKGDIPEGYSVSREKKERFSLILESASTNQTSMYLCASSLGTGDQETQYFGPGTRLLVL.

V usage is TRBV28 and J usage is TRBJ1-5; unclear D gene. The germline CDR1 and CDR2 sequences are MDHEN and SYDVKM. Deletions cut 5 bases from V and 2 bases from J, with 13 bases between. This CDR3 comprises 15 residues. Written as DNA, the CDR3 is TGTGCCAGCAGTCTCTCCTTTTACGGCAATCAGCCCCAGCATTTT. Its protein is CASSLSFYGNQPQHF.

The chain employs TRBV7-2 and TRBJ2-7; unclear D gene. Germline lookup yields CDR1 SGHTA and CDR2 FQGNSA. V was trimmed by 1 base and J by 0 bases, leaving 7 bases between them. CDR3 size: 14 residues. CDR3 nucleotide sequence: TGTGCCAGCAGCTTAGAGGTTCTCTCCTACGAGCAGTACTTC. This encodes CASSLEVLSYEQYF.

This clone was recorded once. The chain couples TRBV11-3 to TRBJ2-1; 8 positions match TRBD2. The CDR3 is 14 residues long. Trimming at V came to 5 bases and at J to 9 bases, leaving 9 bases not matched to a gene. Germline V lookup: CDR1 SGHNT, CDR2 YENEEA. CDR3 sequence: CASSLPGGAGEQFF. In nucleotides, the CDR3 is TGTGCCAGCAGCCTCCCCGGGGGGGCCGGTGAGCAGTTCTTC. Drawing the rest from reference TRBV11-3 and TRBJ2-1, the complete variable domain is EAGVVQSPRYKIIEKKQPVAFWCNPISGHNTLYWYLQNLGQGPELLIRYENEEAVDDSQLPKDRFSAERLKGVDSTLKIQPAELGDSAVYLCASSLPGGAGEQFFGPGTRLTVL.

The chain is built from TRBV27 and TRBJ2-2, with TRBD2 matching over 12 bases. V gave up 6 bases and J gave up 6 bases; unmatched junction bases: 8. Germline CDR1 and CDR2: MNHEY and SMNVEV (reference sequence). This CDR3 comprises 16 residues. The CDR3 region is CASRTPSGGVPGELFF. CDR3 in DNA: TGTGCCAGCAGGACCCCTAGCGGGGGGGTCCCCGGGGAGCTGTTTTTT.

V is TRBV7-9 and J is TRBJ1-1, with 11 bases fitting TRBD1. Losses at the gene ends were 4 bases for V and 1 base for J; bases not matched to a gene: 2. Germline CDR1 and CDR2: SEHNR and FQNEAQ (reference sequence). The CDR3 consists of 15 residues. The CDR3 is CASSSGTGGNTEAFF. CDR3 coding DNA: TGTGCCAGCAGCTCCGGGACAGGGGGGAACACTGAAGCTTTCTTT.

V is TRBV4-1 and J is TRBJ2-2; D not resolved. V was clipped by 1 base and J by 1 base, with 10 bases between them. Germline V gene lookup returns CDR1 MGHRA and CDR2 YSYEKL. The CDR3 contains 16 residues. In DNA, the CDR3 is TGCGCCAGCAGCCAAGCCCGGGCAGGGAACACCGGGGAGCTGTTTTTT. Protein product: CASSQARAGNTGELFF.

Concerning this clone: This CDR3 is also generated by other DNA sequences in the sample. The chain is built from TRBV6-5 and TRBJ2-7; D is perhaps TRBD1 or TRBD2 (6 bases each). Trimming took off 5 bases at V and 4 bases at J, with 15 bases between the two ends. The CDR3 covers 14 residues. The V gene's germline CDR1 is MNHEY and CDR2 SVGAGI. The CDR3 region is CASSPVGGSYEQYF. CDR3 bases: TGTGCCAGCAGTCCGGTAGGGGGGTCGTACGAGCAGTACTTC.

This clone was recorded only once. The V and J genes are TRBV6-6 and TRBJ1-1; D unresolved. CDR3 length: 12 residues. Trimming pared 0 bases from V and 7 bases from J, leaving 6 bases between. CDR1 and CDR2 (germline): MNHNY, SVGAGI (reference sequence). The CDR3, as DNA: TGTGCCAGCAGTTACTCGGTGGGTGAAGCTTTCTTT. Its translation: CASSYSVGEAFF.

Worth noting for this clone: The junction differs from germline at one of its ends, possibly a read error. The chain employs TRBV7-7 and TRBJ1-2; D gene uncertain. Per the germline V gene, CDR1 is SSHAT and CDR2 is FNYEAQ (reference sequence). The CDR3 length is 13 residues. This CDR3 reads CASSLPMRIGYTF. CDR3 nucleotides: TGTGCTAGCAGCTTACCCATGCGAATAGGCTACACCTTC.

The CDR3 reads CASRPLGGAPGELFF. CDR3 nucleotides: TGTGCCAGCAGGCCCCTTGGGGGAGCCCCCGGGGAGCTGTTTTTT. J is TRBJ2-2 and V is TRBV7-8, with D perhaps being TRBD1 or TRBD2 (5 bases each). Germline CDR1 reads SGHVS; CDR2 reads FQNEAQ. With 6 bases removed from V and 6 bases from J, the gap between germline ends came to 17 bases. The CDR3 has 15 residues.

The chain employs TRBV29-1 and TRBJ1-1, with 8 bases lining up with TRBD1. Trimming cost V 8 bases and J 3 bases; bases outside gene matches: 8. CDR1 and CDR2 from the germline V gene are SQVTM and ANQGSEA. This CDR3 spans 13 amino acids. Here the CDR3 DNA reads TGCAGCCTCTCTAACAGGGGGGACACTGAAGCTTTCTTT. It yields the protein CSLSNRGDTEAFF.

This rearrangement joins TRBV11-2 to TRBJ2-6; weak D call: TRBD1 (5 bases). The CDR3 covers 16 residues. Deletions cut 5 bases from V and 0 bases from J, with 11 bases between. Germline V gene data show CDR1 as SGHAT and CDR2 as FQNNGV. The CDR3 reads CASSPDSYSGANVLTF. The CDR3 DNA reads TGTGCCAGCAGCCCTGACAGCTACTCTGGGGCCAACGTCCTGACTTTC.

The V gene is TRBV19, the J gene TRBJ2-7; D is possibly TRBD2 (6 bases). Trimming took 3 bases from V and 9 from J, leaving 15 bases between them. The CDR3 contains 13 residues. CDR1 is LNHDA, CDR2 SQIVND, per germline (reference sequence). CDR3 in DNA: TGTGCCAGTAGTATCGGCCCAGCGGAGGGGCAGTACTTC. Translation gives CASSIGPAEGQYF.

The rearrangement joins TRBV7-9 to TRBJ2-1; no firm D call. Between the trimmed V and J ends, which lost 1 base and 9 bases, there was a span of 16 bases. From germline, CDR1 is SEHNR and CDR2 FQNEAQ (reference sequence). The CDR3 runs 15 residues. CDR3 amino acids: CASSLVKASQSEQFF. CDR3 DNA: TGTGCCAGCAGCTTAGTAAAGGCCAGCCAGAGTGAGCAGTTCTTC.

The chain couples TRBV6-6 to TRBJ1-4, with D perhaps TRBD1 (6 bases). Trimming removed 7 bases at V and 7 bases at J, with 13 bases between. The germline V gene has CDR1 MNHNY and CDR2 SVGAGI (reference sequence). CDR3 length: 13 amino acids. The CDR3 loop is CASTGAMGEKLFF. The CDR3 nucleotides read TGTGCCAGCACGGGGGCGATGGGTGAAAAACTGTTTTTT.

As to this clone: Additional DNA sequences in this sample encode the identical CDR3. The chain recombines TRBV28 with TRBJ2-5, with 12 nucleotides matching TRBD2. Trimming removed 4 bases from V and 1 base from J; junction bases left unmatched: 1. Germline V gene sequence: CDR1 MDHEN, CDR2 SYDVKM. CDR3 length equals 15 residues. CDR3 sequence: CASSSLAGGQETQYF. In nucleotides, the CDR3 is TGTGCCAGCAGTTCACTAGCGGGGGGCCAAGAGACCCAGTACTTC.

V is TRBV27 and J is TRBJ2-7, with 10 bases aligning to TRBD1. This CDR3 has 17 residues. Looked up from germline, CDR1 is MNHEY and CDR2 is SMNVEV (reference sequence). V trimming: 5 bases; J trimming: 5 bases; junction bases outside the gene matches: 15. The CDR3 region is CASSLADLGTGAHEQYF. The CDR3 DNA reads as TGTGCCAGCAGTCTAGCTGATCTAGGGACAGGGGCACACGAGCAGTACTTC.

The V gene is TRBV11-3, the J gene TRBJ2-5, with D unclear. CDR1 and CDR2 from the germline V gene are SGHNT and YENEEA. V was cut by 5 bases and J by 4 bases, with 17 bases left in between. The CDR3 contains 15 residues. CDR3 amino acids: CASSVTYAGRETQYF. CDR3 DNA: TGTGCCAGCAGCGTTACTTACGCCGGTCGAGAGACCCAGTACTTC.

This clone was observed a single time. The V gene is TRBV4-1, the J gene TRBJ2-5; D unclear. The V and J ends lost 3 bases and 5 bases respectively, with 13 bases between them. Looked up from germline, CDR1 is MGHRA and CDR2 is YSYEKL. The CDR3 has 14 residues. The CDR3 spells CASSQTSLIETQYF. The CDR3 DNA sequence: TGCGCCAGCAGCCAGACAAGTTTGATCGAGACCCAGTACTTC.

The table lists this clone with a count of one. This chain uses TRBV5-1 with TRBJ2-7; D gene unclear. The CDR3 is 13 amino acids. Trimming stripped 7 bases from V and 5 bases from J, with 16 bases between. The V gene's germline CDR1 is SGHRS and CDR2 YFSETQ. The CDR3 here is CASGQSGRHEQYF. CDR3 nucleotides: TGCGCCAGCGGTCAATCCGGGCGACACGAGCAGTACTTC.

The rearrangement links TRBV10-1 to TRBJ2-2; tentatively, D is TRBD1 or TRBD2 (5 bases each). The germline CDR1 and CDR2 sequences are WNHNN and SYGVQD (reference sequence). The ends were cut back, 0 bases at V and 6 bases at J, with 8 bases in the middle. This CDR3 comprises 14 residues. The chain's CDR3 is CASSESGGPGELFF. The CDR3 DNA follows: TGCGCCAGCAGTGAGTCTGGGGGACCCGGGGAGCTGTTTTTT.

The chain joins TRBV6-5 to TRBJ2-7; 10 positions match TRBD2. Losses at the gene ends were 2 bases for V and 3 bases for J; bases not matched to a gene: 7. The CDR3 is 16 amino acids. The germline gives CDR1 MNHEY, CDR2 SVGAGI. CDR3 region: CASSYAPTSGIYEQYF. As DNA, the CDR3 is TGTGCCAGCAGTTACGCCCCAACTAGCGGGATCTACGAGCAGTACTTC.

J is TRBJ2-7 and V is TRBV11-2, with D perhaps being TRBD1 or TRBD2 (5 bases each). The germline V and J ends were trimmed by 7 bases and 3 bases, with 13 bases remaining between them. The CDR3 covers 13 residues. Per germline, CDR1 SGHAT and CDR2 FQNNGV. The DNA of the CDR3 is TGTGCCAGCATCTCCGGGACCGACTACGAGCAGTACTTC. It codes for CASISGTDYEQYF.

The gene calls are TRBV9 and TRBJ2-1; D is ambiguous. The CDR3 runs 14 residues. Trimming took off 3 bases at V and 3 bases at J, with 10 bases between the two ends. Looked up from germline, CDR1 is SGDLS and CDR2 is YYNGEE. The CDR3 loop reads CASSAEGFYNEQFF. The CDR3 region has the DNA TGTGCCAGCAGCGCGGAAGGTTTCTACAATGAGCAGTTCTTC. Drawing the rest from reference TRBV9 and TRBJ2-1, the complete variable domain is DSGVTQTPKHLITATGQRVTLRCSPRSGDLSVYWYQQSLDQGLQFLIQYYNGEERAKGNILERFSAQQFPDLHSELNLSSLELGDSALYFCASSAEGFYNEQFFGPGTRLTVL.

The chain couples TRBV11-2 to TRBJ2-6; TRBD2 is a possible D gene (5 bases). CDR3 length equals 15 residues. V was shortened by 5 bases and J by 2 bases, with 10 bases between the two germline ends. CDR1 is SGHAT, CDR2 FQNNGV, per germline. In nucleotides, the CDR3 is TGTGCCAGCAGCCCCGAGGGCGCTGGGGCCAACGTCCTGACTTTC. Protein sequence: CASSPEGAGANVLTF. Using reference TRBV11-2 and TRBJ2-6 for the parts outside the CDR3, the full variable domain is EAGVAQSPRYKIIEKRQSVAFWCNPISGHATLYWYQQILGQGPKLLIQFQNNGVVDDSQLPKDRFSAERLKGVDSTLKIQPAKLEDSAVYLCASSPEGAGANVLTFGAGSRLTVL.